This paragraph reports one TCR beta chain. TCRdb's copy holds only in-frame clones and misses some; the assay was immunoSEQ multiplex PCR. The sample lists 40,000 to 45,000 clones, 80% to 95% occurring once. This sample is drawn from a study of ipilimumab plus nivolumab after autologous stem cell transplantation. Study information: The myeloma group: high-risk transplant-naive, or relapse within 3 years after first autologous transplant.

The CDR3 covers 16 residues. The germline V gene encodes CDR1 MGHDK and CDR2 SYGVNS. V was trimmed by 1 base and J by 7 bases, leaving 19 bases between them. The chain has TRBV25-1 and TRBJ1-2, with D tentatively TRBD1 (6 bases). Sequences were derived from PBMCs, sampled in a trial of ipilimumab plus nivolumab as post-transplant consolidation. The TCR originated in a male donor with multiple myeloma. The CDR3 region has the DNA TGTGCCAGCAGTGAATCTTTAGGGGGGTGGACAGCTGGCTACACCTTC. Translating gives CASSESLGGWTAGYTF.